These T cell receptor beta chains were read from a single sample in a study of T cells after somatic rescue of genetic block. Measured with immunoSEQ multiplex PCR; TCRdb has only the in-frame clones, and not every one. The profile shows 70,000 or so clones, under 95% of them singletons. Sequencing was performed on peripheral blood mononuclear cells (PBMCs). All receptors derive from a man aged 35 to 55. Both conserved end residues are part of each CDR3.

CASSLGLQKDTQYF	TRBV5-1	TRBJ2-3	14
CASSLGFDEQYF	TRBV11-2	TRBJ2-7	12
CAWWGQYNVLTF	TRBV30	TRBJ2-6	12
CASSSTDRSTDTQYF	TRBV9	TRBJ2-3	15
CASSPAGLTNEKLFF	TRBV4-2	TRBJ1-4	15
CASEGRAVSFGYTF	TRBV7-9	TRBJ1-2	14
CASSLGHANTGELFF	TRBV5-5	TRBJ2-2	15
CSGTGVDTQYF	TRBV29-1	TRBJ2-3	11
CASKPGRLNEKLFF	TRBV19	TRBJ1-4	14
CASSPRKEGLSYGYTF	TRBV27	TRBJ1-2	16
CASSESLGGAEAFF	TRBV10-1	TRBJ1-1	14
CASSKDTCSNQPQHF	TRBV21-1	TRBJ1-5	15